One sample yielded the 17 T cell receptor beta chains listed below, sequenced in a study of Tregs in tolerant kidney transplant recipients (dated by TCRdb to about 2019). The library was built by means of the immunoSEQ multiplex PCR assay. TCRdb re-hosts the immuneACCESS table, in-frame sequences only. Its copies lack some clones; in the studies checked, an unresolved V gene accounts for under half of them, and the cause for the rest is not known. The sample contains tens of thousands of clones, roughly nine tenths of them found a single time. The ten biggest clones cover nearly 15% of the sample. The transplants used related donors along with nonmyeloablative bone marrow transplantation, and in the human trials mixed chimerism was transient. The material was CD8+ T cells from blood (PBMCs), obtained 24 months after the transplant. These TCRs come from a human patient who received a combined kidney and bone marrow transplant. It is possible that, after a transplant, some T cells come from the graft donor.

This clone was observed once. V gene TRBV16 combines with J gene TRBJ2-5; the match to TRBD1 covers 9 bases. After removal of 1 base from V and 5 bases from J, the junction contained 5 bases not matched to a gene. The CDR3 covers 15 residues. CDR1 and CDR2 (germline): KGHSY, FQNENV. CDR3: CASSQLRDREETQYF. In nucleotides, the CDR3 is TGTGCCAGCAGCCAATTAAGGGACAGGGAGGAGACCCAGTACTTC.

V gene TRBV19 combines with J gene TRBJ1-2; D unclear. Trimming removed 2 bases from V and 4 bases from J, with 11 bases in between. CDR1 and CDR2 from the germline V gene are LNHDA and SQIVND (reference sequence). The CDR3 totals 14 residues. The chain's CDR3 is CASSILGGAYGYTF. CDR3 bases: TGTGCCAGTAGTATACTCGGCGGAGCCTATGGCTACACCTTC.

V usage is TRBV9 and J usage is TRBJ2-7, with 11 bases aligning to TRBD2. From germline, CDR1 is SGDLS and CDR2 YYNGEE. V trimming: 3 bases; J trimming: 2 bases; junction bases outside the gene matches: 4. CDR3 length: 15 amino acids. CDR3 nucleotide sequence: TGTGCCAGCAGCGCGACTAGCGGGACTACCTACGAGCAGTACTTC. It encodes CASSATSGTTYEQYF.

V and J are TRBV7-6 and TRBJ2-7; 9 bases agree with TRBD2. Germline CDR1 SGHVS, CDR2 FNYEAQ. Unmatched junction bases numbered 10, after V lost 2 bases and J lost 2 bases. CDR3 length equals 17 residues. Here the CDR3 DNA reads TGTGCCAGCAGCTTATTAGAATCTAGCGGGGCGGCCTACGAGCAGTACTTC. It is translated as CASSLLESSGAAYEQYF.

Note on this clone: A read error may produce the germline difference seen at one junction end. This chain joins TRBV11-2 and TRBJ1-2; tentatively, D is TRBD1 (5 bases). This CDR3 region has 8 residues. From germline, CDR1 is SGHAT and CDR2 FQNNGV. The CDR3 DNA reads TGTGCCAGCAGCTGGGGGGGCTTC. It encodes CASSWGGF.

By sample share, this clone is medium-sized (0.01 to 0.1%). The V and J genes are TRBV5-6 and TRBJ2-7; 9 nucleotides align to TRBD2. Losses at the gene ends were 3 bases for V and 0 bases for J; bases not matched to a gene: 7. Germline V gives CDR1 SGHDT, CDR2 YYEEEE. The CDR3 totals 16 residues. DNA for the CDR3: TGTGCCAGCAGCTGGGAGCTAGCGGGAAGCTCCTACGAGCAGTACTTC. Its translation: CASSWELAGSSYEQYF.

The CDR3 sequence: CASSETGYSNQPQHF. The DNA of the CDR3 is TGTGCCAGCAGCGAAACGGGGTATAGCAATCAGCCCCAGCATTTT. The chain recombines TRBV7-6 with TRBJ1-5; D is unresolved. The CDR3 totals 15 residues. V was trimmed by 5 bases and J by 0 bases, leaving 11 bases between them. Germline V CDR1 and CDR2: SGHVS, FNYEAQ.

This clone was picked up one time. The rearrangement joins TRBV28 to TRBJ2-7; 10 nucleotides match TRBD1. Germline-derived CDR1 and CDR2 are MDHEN and SYDVKM. This CDR3 is 13 amino acids long. The V and J ends lost 4 bases and 5 bases, in that order; junction bases with no gene match: 2. This chain's CDR3 is CASSSTGGNEQYF. The CDR3 coding sequence is TGTGCCAGCAGTTCGACAGGGGGCAACGAGCAGTACTTC.

The chain recombines TRBV21-1 with TRBJ1-2; no check of the table's D call, TRBD1, against the DNA was made. TRBV21-1 is tagged as a pseudogene. The CDR3 covers 15 residues. CDR3 in DNA: TGTGCCAGCAGCCCCCGTGTGACAGGGAGCTATGGCTACACCTTC. Its protein product is CASSPRVTGSYGYTF.

This clone was seen only once. The gene calls are TRBV5-6 and TRBJ2-7, with TRBD2 matching 10 bases. This CDR3 contains 15 residues. CDR1 SGHDT and CDR2 YYEEEE come from the germline V gene. V lost 0 bases to trimming and J lost 2 bases; unmatched junction nucleotides: 2. CDR3 residues: CASSLGLAGPYEQYF. In DNA form, the CDR3 reads TGTGCCAGCAGCTTGGGACTAGCGGGCCCCTACGAGCAGTACTTC.

The rearrangement uses TRBV4-2 and TRBJ1-3; no reliable D call. This CDR3 has 12 residues. V was clipped by 3 bases and J by 8 bases, with 8 bases between them. Germline CDR1 LGHNA, CDR2 YNFKEQ. The CDR3 nucleotides read TGTGCCAGCAGCCACGGGGAGGACACCATATATTTT. It is translated as CASSHGEDTIYF.

This rearrangement joins TRBV19 to TRBJ1-1; 9 nucleotides agree with TRBD1. The J segment lost 2 bases and the V segment lost 7 bases, leaving 5 bases of the junction unmatched. The germline V gene encodes CDR1 LNHDA and CDR2 SQIVND (reference sequence). This CDR3 is 14 amino acids long. CDR3: CASIRQGVNTEAFF. In DNA form, the CDR3 reads TGTGCCAGTATACGACAGGGGGTCAACACTGAAGCTTTCTTT.

The chain carries TRBV19 and TRBJ1-1; D possibly corresponds to TRBD1 (5 bases). The V gene lost 3 bases and the J gene lost 1 base, with 12 bases spanning the gap. Germline lookup yields CDR1 LNHDA and CDR2 SQIVND (reference sequence). The CDR3 extends over 15 amino acids. CDR3 nucleotides: TGTGCCAGTAGTATTGGGATCGGACAGAACACTGAAGCTTTCTTT. It encodes CASSIGIGQNTEAFF.

This clone was seen once. This rearrangement joins TRBV7-7 to TRBJ2-2; the match to TRBD2 covers 11 bases. The germline gives CDR1 SSHAT, CDR2 FNYEAQ (reference sequence). The CDR3 is 15 amino acids. The V gene end was trimmed by 3 bases and the J gene end by 6 bases; junction bases not matched to a gene: 3. The CDR3, as DNA: TGTGCCAGCAGCTTGTTAGCGGGAGGGTCCGGGGAGCTGTTTTTT. This gives the protein CASSLLAGGSGELFF.

This chain connects TRBV11-2 to TRBJ2-7, with D hard to call. The CDR3 length is 11 residues. Germline V gives CDR1 SGHAT, CDR2 FQNNGV. V was clipped by 1 base and J by 6 bases, with 4 bases between them. The CDR3 is CASSLGLEQYF. CDR3 bases: TGTGCCAGCAGCTTAGGTCTCGAGCAGTACTTC.

The rearrangement joins TRBV5-3 to TRBJ1-1; D is perhaps TRBD1 (5 bases). TRBV5-3 is identified as an open reading frame with a role that is uncertain. V shed 4 bases and J shed 6 bases, with 13 bases lying between them. The CDR3 spans 13 residues. CDR3 sequence (DNA): TGTGCCAGAAGCCCCAGGGCGAGAGCTGAAGCTTTCTTT. Its protein product is CARSPRARAEAFF.

V usage is TRBV11-2 and J usage is TRBJ2-2; D gene uncertain. Deletions cut 5 bases from V and 5 bases from J, with 6 bases between. The germline CDR1 and CDR2 sequences are SGHAT and FQNNGV. The CDR3 has 12 amino acids. CDR3 region: CASSPLTGELFF. The CDR3 DNA reads TGTGCCAGCAGCCCTTTAACCGGGGAGCTGTTTTTT.